The clone carrying this T cell receptor beta chain was counted ten times or more. Its antigen is currently unknown. This entry is derived from a study of T cells after yellow fever vaccination. Whole-study results and caveats: Detected again after the booster were most primary-vaccination clones, at 96% CD4 and 88% CD8. The secondary response was weaker, and its peak arrived faster, on day 5 versus 15.

UMIs were added to TCR cDNA along with a universal primer site when it was made by 5'RACE template switching. MiXCR was run by TCRdb on the 5' RACE reads, yielding one entry per CDR3 protein. The data hold 250,000 to 400,000 distinct CDR3 sequences, with around 4.3% observed a single time. Germline CDR1 and CDR2: SGHRS and YFSETQ. Trimming removed 3 bases from V and 12 bases from J, with 19 bases in between. The length of the CDR3 is 14 residues. The specimen was PBMCs, collected 15 days after the yellow fever booster vaccination. This clonotype was sampled from a young man who received the YFV17D yellow fever vaccine. V is TRBV5-1 and J is TRBJ2-1, with a tentative D call TRBD2 (6 bases). This CDR3 is CASSWAGSVGGQFF. The DNA of the CDR3 is TGCGCCAGCAGCTGGGCAGGTTCAGTCGGGGGGCAGTTCTTC.